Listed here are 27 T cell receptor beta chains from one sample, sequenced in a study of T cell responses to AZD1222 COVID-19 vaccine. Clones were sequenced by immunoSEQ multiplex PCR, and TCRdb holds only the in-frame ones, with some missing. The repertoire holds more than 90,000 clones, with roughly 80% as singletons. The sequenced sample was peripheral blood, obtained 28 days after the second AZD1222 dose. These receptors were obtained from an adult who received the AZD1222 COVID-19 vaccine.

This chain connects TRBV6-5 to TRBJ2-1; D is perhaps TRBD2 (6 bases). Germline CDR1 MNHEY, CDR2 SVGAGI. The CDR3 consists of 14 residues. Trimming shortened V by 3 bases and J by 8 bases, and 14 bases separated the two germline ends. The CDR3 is CASSYSLAPDEQFF. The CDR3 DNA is TGTGCCAGCAGTTATTCACTAGCCCCGGATGAGCAGTTCTTC.

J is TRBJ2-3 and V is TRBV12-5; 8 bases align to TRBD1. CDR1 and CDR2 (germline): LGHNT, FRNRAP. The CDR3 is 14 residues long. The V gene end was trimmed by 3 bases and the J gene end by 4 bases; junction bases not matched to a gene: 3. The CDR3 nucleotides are TGTGCTAGTGGTTTTGGGACAGGCCCAGATACGCAGTATTTT. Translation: CASGFGTGPDTQYF.

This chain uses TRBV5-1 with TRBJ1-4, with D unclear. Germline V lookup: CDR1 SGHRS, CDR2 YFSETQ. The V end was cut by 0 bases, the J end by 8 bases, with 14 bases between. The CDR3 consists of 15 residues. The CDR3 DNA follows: TGCGCCAGCAGCTTGGTAGCTTCAGGAGGGGAAAAACTGTTTTTT. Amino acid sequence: CASSLVASGGEKLFF.

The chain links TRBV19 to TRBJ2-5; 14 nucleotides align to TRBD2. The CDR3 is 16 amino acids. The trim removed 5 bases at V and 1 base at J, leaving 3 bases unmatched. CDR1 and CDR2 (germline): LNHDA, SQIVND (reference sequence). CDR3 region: CASSPGTSGGQETQYF. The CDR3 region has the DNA TGTGCCAGTAGTCCAGGGACTAGCGGGGGCCAAGAGACCCAGTACTTC. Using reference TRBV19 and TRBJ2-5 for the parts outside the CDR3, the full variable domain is DGGITQSPKYLFRKEGQNVTLSCEQNLNHDAMYWYRQDPGQGLRLIYYSQIVNDFQKGDIAEGYSVSREKKESFPLTVTSAQKNPTAFYLCASSPGTSGGQETQYFGPGTRLLVL.

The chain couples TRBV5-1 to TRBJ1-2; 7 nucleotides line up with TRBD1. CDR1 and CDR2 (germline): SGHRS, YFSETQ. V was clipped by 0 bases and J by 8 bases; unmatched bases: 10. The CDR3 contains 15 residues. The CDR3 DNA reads TGCGCCAGCAGCTTGGTACCCTTACAGGGGTGGGGCTACACCTTC. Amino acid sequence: CASSLVPLQGWGYTF.

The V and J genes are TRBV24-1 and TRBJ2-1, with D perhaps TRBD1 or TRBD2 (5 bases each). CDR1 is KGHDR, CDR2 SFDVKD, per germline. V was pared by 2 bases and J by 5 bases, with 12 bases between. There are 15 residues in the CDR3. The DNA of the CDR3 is TGTGCCACCAGTGATTCGGGCCTGGGACACAATGAGCAGTTCTTC. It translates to CATSDSGLGHNEQFF.

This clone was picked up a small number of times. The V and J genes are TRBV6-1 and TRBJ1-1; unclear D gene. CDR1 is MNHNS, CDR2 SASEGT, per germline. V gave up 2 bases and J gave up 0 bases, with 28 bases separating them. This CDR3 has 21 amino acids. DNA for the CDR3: TGTGCCAGCAGTGAATTGAAGGGATACAGCTATCGCCACCTTATGAACACTGAAGCTTTCTTT. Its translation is CASSELKGYSYRHLMNTEAFF.

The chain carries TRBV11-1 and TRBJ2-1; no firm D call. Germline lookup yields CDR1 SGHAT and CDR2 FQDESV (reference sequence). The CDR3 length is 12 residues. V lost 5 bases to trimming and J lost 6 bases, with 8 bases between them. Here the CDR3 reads CASSPGANEQFF. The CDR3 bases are TGTGCCAGCAGCCCCGGAGCCAATGAGCAGTTCTTC.

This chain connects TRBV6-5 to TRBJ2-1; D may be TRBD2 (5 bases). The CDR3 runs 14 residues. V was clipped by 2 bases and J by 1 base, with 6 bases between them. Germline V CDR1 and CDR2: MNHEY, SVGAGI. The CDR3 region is CASSYRGSYNEQFF. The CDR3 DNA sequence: TGTGCCAGCAGTTACCGCGGGTCCTACAATGAGCAGTTCTTC.

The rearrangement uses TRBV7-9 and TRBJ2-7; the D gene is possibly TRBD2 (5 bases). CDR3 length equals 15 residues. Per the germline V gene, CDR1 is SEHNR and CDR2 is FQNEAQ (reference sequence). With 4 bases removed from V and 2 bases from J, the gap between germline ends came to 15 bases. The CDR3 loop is CASSSVTSFAYEQYF. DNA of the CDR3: TGTGCCAGCAGCTCAGTAACTAGTTTTGCCTACGAGCAGTACTTC. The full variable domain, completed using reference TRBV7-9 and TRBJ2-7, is DTGVSQNPRHKITKRGQNVTFRCDPISEHNRLYWYRQTLGQGPEFLTYFQNEAQLEKSRLLSDRFSAERPKGSFSTLEIQRTEQGDSAMYLCASSSVTSFAYEQYFGPGTRLTVT.

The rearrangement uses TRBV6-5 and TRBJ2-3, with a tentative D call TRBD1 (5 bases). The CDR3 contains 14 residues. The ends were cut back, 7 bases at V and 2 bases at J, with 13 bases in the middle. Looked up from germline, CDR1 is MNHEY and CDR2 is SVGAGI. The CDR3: CASTERGHTDTQYF. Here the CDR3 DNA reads TGTGCCAGCACCGAAAGGGGCCACACAGATACGCAGTATTTT.

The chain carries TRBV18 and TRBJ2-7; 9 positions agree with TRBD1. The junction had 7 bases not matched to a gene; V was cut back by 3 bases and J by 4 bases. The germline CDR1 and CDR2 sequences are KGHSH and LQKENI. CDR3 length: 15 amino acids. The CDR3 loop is CASSPPRTGAYEQYF. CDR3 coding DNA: TGTGCCAGCTCACCTCCCCGGACAGGGGCTTACGAGCAGTACTTC. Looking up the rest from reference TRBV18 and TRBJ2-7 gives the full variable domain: NAGVMQNPRHLVRRRGQEARLRCSPMKGHSHVYWYRQLPEEGLKFMVYLQKENIIDESGMPKERFSAEFPKEGPSILRIQQVVRGDSAAYFCASSPPRTGAYEQYFGPGTRLTVT.

In nucleotides, the CDR3 is TGTGCCAGCAGCTTTCTGGACAGGAACTATGGCTACACCTTC. Amino acids: CASSFLDRNYGYTF. V and J are TRBV5-4 and TRBJ1-2; 7 bases align to TRBD1. The junction had 3 bases not matched to a gene; V was cut back by 2 bases and J by 2 bases. CDR3 size: 14 residues. CDR1 is SGHNT and CDR2 is YYREEE in the germline V gene (reference sequence).

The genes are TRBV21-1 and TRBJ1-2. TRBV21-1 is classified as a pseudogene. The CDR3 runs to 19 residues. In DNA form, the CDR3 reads TGTGCCAGCAGCCGAGGGTTTCGTCTTGAAGCTGGCAGTTGGATAGGCTACACCTTC. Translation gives CASSRGFRLEAGSWIGYTF.

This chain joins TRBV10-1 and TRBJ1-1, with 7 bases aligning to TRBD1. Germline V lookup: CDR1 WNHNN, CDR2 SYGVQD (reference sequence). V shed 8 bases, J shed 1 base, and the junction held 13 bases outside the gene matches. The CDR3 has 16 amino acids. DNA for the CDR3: TGCGCCAGCTTACCTTCCCCGAGGACAGGGAACACTGAAGCTTTCTTT. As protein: CASLPSPRTGNTEAFF.

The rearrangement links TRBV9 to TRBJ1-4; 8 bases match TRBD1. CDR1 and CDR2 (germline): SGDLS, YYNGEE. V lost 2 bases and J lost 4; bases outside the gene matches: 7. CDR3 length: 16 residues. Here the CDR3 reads CASSVSQGAYNEKLFF. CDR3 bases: TGTGCCAGCAGCGTGTCTCAGGGGGCCTATAATGAAAAACTGTTTTTT. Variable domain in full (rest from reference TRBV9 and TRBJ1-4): DSGVTQTPKHLITATGQRVTLRCSPRSGDLSVYWYQQSLDQGLQFLIQYYNGEERAKGNILERFSAQQFPDLHSELNLSSLELGDSALYFCASSVSQGAYNEKLFFGSGTQLSVL.

CDR3 nucleotides: TGTGCCAGCAGCCCTCAGTCCGGGAGGTACTCTGGAAACACCATATATTTT. Translating gives CASSPQSGRYSGNTIYF. V gene TRBV7-3 combines with J gene TRBJ1-3, with D unclear. V lost 5 bases, J lost 0 bases, and 17 bases lay in between. CDR3 length: 17 amino acids. Per the germline V gene, CDR1 is SGHTA and CDR2 is FQGTGA.

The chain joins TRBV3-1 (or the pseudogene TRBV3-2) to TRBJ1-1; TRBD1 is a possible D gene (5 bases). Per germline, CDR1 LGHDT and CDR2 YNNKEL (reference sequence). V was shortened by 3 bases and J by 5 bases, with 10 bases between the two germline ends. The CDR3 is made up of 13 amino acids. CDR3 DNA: TGTGCCAGCAGCCATGGGGGGACGACTGAAGCTTTCTTT. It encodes CASSHGGTTEAFF.

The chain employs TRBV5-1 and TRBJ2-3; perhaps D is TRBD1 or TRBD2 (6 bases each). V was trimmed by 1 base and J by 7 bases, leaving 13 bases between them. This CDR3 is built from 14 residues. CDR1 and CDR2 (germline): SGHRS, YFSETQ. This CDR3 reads CASSLSRGGNTQYF. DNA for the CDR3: TGCGCCAGCAGCTTGAGCAGGGGAGGAAATACGCAGTATTTT.

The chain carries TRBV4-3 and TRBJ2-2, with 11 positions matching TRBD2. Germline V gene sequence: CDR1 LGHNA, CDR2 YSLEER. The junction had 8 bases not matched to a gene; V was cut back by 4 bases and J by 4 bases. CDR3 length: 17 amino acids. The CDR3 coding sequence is TGCGCCAGCAGCCGCCCCATAGCGGGAGGGCCCACCGGGGAGCTGTTTTTT. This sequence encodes CASSRPIAGGPTGELFF.

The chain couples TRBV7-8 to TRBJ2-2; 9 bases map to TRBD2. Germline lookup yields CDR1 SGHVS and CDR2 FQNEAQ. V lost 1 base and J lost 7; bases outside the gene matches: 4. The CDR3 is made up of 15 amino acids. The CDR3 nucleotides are TGTGCCAGCAGCTTAGGCGGGGGGGCCAGCGGGGAGCTGTTTTTT. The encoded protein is CASSLGGGASGELFF.

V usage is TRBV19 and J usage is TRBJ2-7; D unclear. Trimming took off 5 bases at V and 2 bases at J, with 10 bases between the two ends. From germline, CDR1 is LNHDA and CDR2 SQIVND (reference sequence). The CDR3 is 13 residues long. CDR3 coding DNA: TGTGCCAGTAGTCACTCGCAAGCCTACGAGCAGTACTTC. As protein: CASSHSQAYEQYF.

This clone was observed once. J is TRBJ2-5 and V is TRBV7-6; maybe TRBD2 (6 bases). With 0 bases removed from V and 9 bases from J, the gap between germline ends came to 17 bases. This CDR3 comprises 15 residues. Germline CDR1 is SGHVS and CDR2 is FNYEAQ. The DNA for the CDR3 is TGTGCCAGCAGCTTAGCGTCCGGACCCTCGGGAGCCCAGTACTTC. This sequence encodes CASSLASGPSGAQYF.

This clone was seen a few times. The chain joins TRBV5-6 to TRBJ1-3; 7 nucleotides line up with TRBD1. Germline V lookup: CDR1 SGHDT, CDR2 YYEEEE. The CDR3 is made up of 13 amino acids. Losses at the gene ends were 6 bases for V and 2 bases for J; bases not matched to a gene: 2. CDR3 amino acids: CASTGGTGNTIYF. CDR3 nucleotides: TGTGCCAGCACAGGGGGGACTGGAAACACCATATATTTT.

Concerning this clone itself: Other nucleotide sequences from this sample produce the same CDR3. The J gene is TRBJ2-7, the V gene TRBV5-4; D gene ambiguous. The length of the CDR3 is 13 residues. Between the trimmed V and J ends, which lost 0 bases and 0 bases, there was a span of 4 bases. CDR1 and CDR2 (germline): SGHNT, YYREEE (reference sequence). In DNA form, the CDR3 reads TGTGCCAGCAGCTTGGGGAGCTCCTACGAGCAGTACTTC. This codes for CASSLGSSYEQYF.

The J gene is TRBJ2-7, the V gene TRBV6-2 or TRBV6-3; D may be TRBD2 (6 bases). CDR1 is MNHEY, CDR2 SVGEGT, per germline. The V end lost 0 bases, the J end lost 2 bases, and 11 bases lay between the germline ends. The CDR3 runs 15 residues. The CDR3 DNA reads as TGTGCCAGCAGTTACTCCGTTGGCGGGACCTACGAGCAGTACTTC. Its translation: CASSYSVGGTYEQYF.

CDR3 coding DNA: TGTGCCAGCAGCGTAGGGACTGACTATTACACTGAAGCTTTCTTT. The encoded protein is CASSVGTDYYTEAFF. This chain links TRBV9 with TRBJ1-1; D is ambiguous. CDR3 length equals 15 residues. Trimming took 0 bases from V and 3 from J, leaving 12 bases between them. CDR1 SGDLS and CDR2 YYNGEE come from the germline V gene.